At least ten counts were recorded for the clone carrying this T cell receptor (beta chain). The V and J ends lost 7 bases and 3 bases, in that order; junction bases with no gene match: 9. The CDR3 length is 15 residues. Germline assignment: CDR1 SGHRS and CDR2 YFSETQ. The data derive from a study of blood T cell repertoires in COVID-19. Data came from immunoSEQ multiplex PCR; TCRdb stores just in-frame clones and leaves some out. Of roughly 170,000 clones in the sample, approximately 80% were seen once. The receptor's source is a woman aged 50 to 60 who had recovered from COVID-19. The chain combines TRBV5-1 with TRBJ2-7; 11 bases map to TRBD2. The sequencing sample was made of PBMCs or T cells enriched from blood (not recorded which). In DNA, the CDR3 is TGCGCCAGCCAAAGGACTAGCGGGCCCCACTACGAGCAGTACTTC. Translating it yields CASQRTSGPHYEQYF.